The clone carrying this T cell receptor (beta chain) was counted many times. The sample comes from a study of T cells in Graves' hyperthyroidism and ophthalmopathy. Whole-study context: At initial diagnosis, before any treatment had begun, peripheral blood was obtained.

It was RNA transcripts that yielded the amplified TCR beta CDR3 regions. Initially, a first-round RT-PCR of the TCR CDR3 employed the HTBI primer set. In TCRdb, the multiplex PCR reads were re-called with MiXCR into one record per CDR3 protein. This sample yields hundreds of thousands of distinct CDR3 sequences, of which around 24% are seen a single time; 11% belongs to the top ten. Ophthalmopathy patients all had a Clinical Activity Score of at least 3, a NOSPECS grade of at least 4 and disease under 3 months old. Uncontrolled infection, other autoimmune disease, pregnancy or lactation barred patients from enrollment. Germline V gene lookup returns CDR1 SGHVS and CDR2 FQNEAQ. The CDR3 loop spans 13 amino acids. V dropped 6 bases and J dropped 5 bases, with 14 bases sitting between them.

Sample: blood. This rearrangement joins TRBV7-8 to TRBJ2-7, with a tentative D call TRBD2 (7 bases). The TCR originated in a woman aged 25 to 39 with Graves' ophthalmopathy. The CDR3 loop is CASRTGGPHEQYF. The CDR3 DNA sequence: TGTGCCAGCAGGACCGGGGGGCCCCACGAGCAGTACTTC.